This is a list of T cell receptor beta chains from one sample in a study of T cells in Graves' hyperthyroidism and ophthalmopathy. TCRdb ran MiXCR on the multiplex PCR reads and lists one entry per CDR3 protein. The sample shows hundreds of thousands of distinct CDR3 sequences, about 13% of them seen only once. Sequenced material: blood. These TCRs come from a woman aged 18-29 years with Graves' hyperthyroidism. The CDR3 runs from the conserved cysteine through the conserved F or W. The D gene is left open where the match is weak. Size is omitted from some rows. Given values are once, few, many or a class for expanded clones.

cdr3_nt cdr3_aa j_call v_call d_call clone_size
TGCGCCAGCAGCTTGATGGAGGGTGACTCACCCCTCCACTTT CASSLMEGDSPLHF TRBJ1-6 TRBV5-1 NA few
TGTGCCAGCAGCCTGTCCGGGGATAGCGGGAGGCACAATGAGCAGTTCTTC CASSLSGDSGRHNEQFF TRBJ2-1 TRBV7-9 TRBD2 many
TGTGCCAGCAGTTTTGGACAGGGTTACGAGCAGTACTTC CASSFGQGYEQYF TRBJ2-7 TRBV28 TRBD1 many
TGTGCCGGTGGGGGGGCGCACCTCTCGAAGGGTGAGCAGTTCTTC CAGGGAHLSKGEQFF TRBJ2-1 TRBV28 NA many
TGCAGCGTCGGGACAGGGATCTTGGAGCAGTACTTC CSVGTGILEQYF TRBJ2-7 TRBV29-1 TRBD1 many
TGCAGTGCTAGAGGGGGGGGGTTTCCCGAGACCCAGTACTTC CSARGGGFPETQYF TRBJ2-5 TRBV20-1 TRBD2 NA
TGTGCCAGCAGTTACGGGAGTGAAGCTTTCTTT CASSYGSEAFF TRBJ1-1 TRBV28 NA many
TGTGCCAGCAGCTTAGGGGATTTTACCGGAAACACCATATATTTT CASSLGDFTGNTIYF TRBJ1-3 TRBV7-2 NA many
TGTGCCAGCAGAAGAGGTGGCTACACCTTC CASRRGGYTF TRBJ1-2 TRBV2 NA many
TGTGCCAGCAGTTACTCGCGGAACCCCGCGGATTTGGGCTACACCTTC CASSYSRNPADLGYTF TRBJ1-2 TRBV6-5 NA many
TGCGCCAGCAGCGAGGGGACAGTTATCAACAATCAGCCCCAGCATTTT CASSEGTVINNQPQHF TRBJ1-5 TRBV10-1 TRBD1 few
TGTGCCAGCAGCGTTACAGGGGAGAGGGACACTGAAGCTTTCTTT CASSVTGERDTEAFF TRBJ1-1 TRBV7-6 TRBD1 many
TGCGCCAGCAGCCGTGGACAGAGCACTGAAGCTTTCTTT CASSRGQSTEAFF TRBJ1-1 TRBV5-1 NA many
TGTGCCAGCTCACCCGGCAATGCCGCCTACGAGCAGTACTTC CASSPGNAAYEQYF TRBJ2-7 TRBV18 NA many
TGTGCTAGCAGCCCGGGACTAGCGGGACAAGAGACCCAGTACTTC CASSPGLAGQETQYF TRBJ2-5 TRBV7-7 TRBD2 NA
TGTGCCAGTACATCGACAGGGGGCTCGTGGGGGCCCCTCCACTTT CASTSTGGSWGPLHF TRBJ1-6 TRBV19 TRBD1 NA
TGTGCCAGCAGTTTAGCAAGCTTATATGGCTACACCTTC CASSLASLYGYTF TRBJ1-2 TRBV28 NA many
TGTGCCAGCAGTGCCACGGCGGGAGTCTCCTCCGAGCAGTACTTC CASSATAGVSSEQYF TRBJ2-7 TRBV2 TRBD2 many
TGTGCCACCAAGAGCGGCACAGATACGCAGTATTTT CATKSGTDTQYF TRBJ2-3 TRBV10-3 NA few
TGTGCCAGCAGCATAGGGGGGGCTCTAAGGACAGATACGCAGTATTTT CASSIGGALRTDTQYF TRBJ2-3 TRBV7-9 NA NA
TGTGCCAGCAGCGTAGCCGGGGGGCTTGGCTCCTACGAGCAGTACTTC CASSVAGGLGSYEQYF TRBJ2-7 TRBV9 NA NA
TGTGCCAGCAGTGATACCGGGACAGCCAACACCGGGGAGCTGTTTTTT CASSDTGTANTGELFF TRBJ2-2 TRBV12-3/TRBV12-4 TRBD1 many
TGTGCCAGCAGTTATGGGGGACAGCTCTACGAGCAGTACTTC CASSYGGQLYEQYF TRBJ2-7 TRBV6-2/TRBV6-3 TRBD1 many
TGTGCCAGCAGCCCAAACTCCCGAGGGCGGGGGGAGACCCAGTACTTC CASSPNSRGRGETQYF TRBJ2-5 TRBV7-2 TRBD2 NA
TGCGCCAGCAGCTTGGACAGGGGTAGCACTGAAGCTTTCTTT CASSLDRGSTEAFF TRBJ1-1 TRBV5-1 TRBD1 many
TGTGCCAGCAGAGGAGGGCCTGAAGCTTTCTTT CASRGGPEAFF TRBJ1-1 TRBV11-1 NA many
TGTGCCAGCAGCTCGGGACTCGGCATAAGCTCCTACAATGAGCAGTTCTTC CASSSGLGISSYNEQFF TRBJ2-1 TRBV11-2 NA many
TGTGTCAGCAGCCAAGAAAGGGATTTTGGGCCCCAGCATTTT CVSSQERDFGPQHF TRBJ1-5 TRBV3-1 NA few
TGTGCCAGCAGCGTCGGACTAGCGGGATCGGGCGAGCAGTACTTC CASSVGLAGSGEQYF TRBJ2-7 TRBV9 TRBD2 many
TGTGCCAGCAGCTTTTTCGGGGGCGAAGGGGGCTACACCTTC CASSFFGGEGGYTF TRBJ1-2 TRBV7-2 NA NA
TGTGCCAGCAGCCCCGGGACAGGAAGTTCCGGGGAGCTGTTTTTT CASSPGTGSSGELFF TRBJ2-2 TRBV27 TRBD1 many
TGTGCCAGCAGTTTCGAGGGAATCTCCTACAATGAGCAGTTCTTC CASSFEGISYNEQFF TRBJ2-1 TRBV28 NA many
TGCAGTGTCAGGACTCACGGGTTCTACGAGCAGTACTTC CSVRTHGFYEQYF TRBJ2-7 TRBV20-1 NA NA
TGTGCCAGCAGTGATTGGGGAGCCTCAATGAACACTGAAGCTTTCTTT CASSDWGASMNTEAFF TRBJ1-1 TRBV25-1 NA many
TGTGCCAGCAGCTCAGCTTCTAGCGCCCAGGCTGGCGGGGAGCTGTTTTTT CASSSASSAQAGGELFF TRBJ2-2 TRBV11-3 NA many
TGTGCCAGTAGTATCCCTACGAACACTGAAGCTTTCTTT CASSIPTNTEAFF TRBJ1-1 TRBV19 NA NA
TGTGCCACCAACCCTGGGGTGGGAGACTATGGCTACACCTTC CATNPGVGDYGYTF TRBJ1-2 TRBV15 NA NA
TGTGCCAGCAGTTTACCTCCTAGCTTAGATACGCAGTATTTT CASSLPPSLDTQYF TRBJ2-3 TRBV12-3/TRBV12-4 NA many
TGTGCCAGCAGTTTACGGGACAGGGATACACCCCTCCACTTT CASSLRDRDTPLHF TRBJ1-6 TRBV12-3/TRBV12-4 TRBD1 many
TGCAGTGCTAGAGACAATATCAATGAGCAGTTCTTC CSARDNINEQFF TRBJ2-1 TRBV20-1 NA many
TGTGCCGTGCCCCCTTCAGGGTCGAATGAAAAACTGTTTTTT CAVPPSGSNEKLFF TRBJ1-4 TRBV27 NA NA
TGCGCCAGCAGCTTGAACCCGGGGCAGAGCTCCTACGAGCAGTACTTC CASSLNPGQSSYEQYF TRBJ2-7 TRBV5-1 NA NA